This T cell receptor (beta chain) was sequenced during a study of blood T cells in healthy people across ages. The germline V gene encodes CDR1 DFQATT and CDR2 SNEGSKA (reference sequence). This CDR3 contains 18 residues. Losses at the gene ends were 3 bases for V and 0 bases for J; bases not matched to a gene: 14. A sample-barcoded 5' primer and a J-beta primer mix were used in a second PCR of roughly 7 to 11 cycles. TCRdb analysed the 5' RACE reads with MiXCR anew, one entry per CDR3 protein. The sample yields approximately 760,000 distinct CDR3 sequences, roughly 25% seen once. This same sample was also taken into another study, of T cells of mothers and their children.

This TCR was sampled from a boy aged 5-17 years in good health. The J gene is TRBJ2-1, the V gene TRBV20-1, with 7 bases fitting TRBD1. Sequenced input: blood. The CDR3 coding sequence is TGCAGTGCTAGGGAGACATTCCCGGGACAGAGCTCCTACAATGAGCAGTTCTTC. This translates into CSARETFPGQSSYNEQFF.